These 29 T cell receptor beta chains share one sample of origin, sequenced in a study of CD8+ T cells in alopecia areata. RNA was extracted and reverse transcribed into cDNA as the sequencing template. The repertoire was sequenced with immunoSEQ multiplex PCR; TCRdb's copy has only in-frame clones and lacks some. The sample includes about 170,000 clones, approximately 65% of them seen just once. The sequencing used CD8+ T cells sorted from blood, collected at week 0. These receptors were obtained from a human donor with alopecia areata.

V is TRBV4-1 and J is TRBJ1-5; D is unresolved. V lost 3 bases and J lost 0, with 12 bases in between. Germline CDR1 MGHRA, CDR2 YSYEKL. The CDR3 contains 16 residues. The DNA for the CDR3 is TGCGCCAGCAGCCACGGGATGGGTGGTAGCAATCAGCCCCAGCATTTT. This translates into CASSHGMGGSNQPQHF.

The V and J genes are TRBV25-1 and TRBJ2-7, with 10 bases matching TRBD1. Trimming cost V 5 bases and J 4 bases; bases outside gene matches: 5. Germline lookup yields CDR1 MGHDK and CDR2 SYGVNS. The CDR3 consists of 14 residues. Here the CDR3 DNA reads TGTGCCAGCAGTCCACCGGGACAGGGGTACGAGCAGTACTTC. This translates into CASSPPGQGYEQYF.

This sequence joins TRBV6-5 and TRBJ2-7, with a possible D match to TRBD2 (6 bases). Looked up from germline, CDR1 is MNHEY and CDR2 is SVGAGI. The CDR3 is 14 residues long. The V gene lost 0 bases and the J gene lost 3 bases, with 9 bases spanning the gap. The CDR3: CASSYSGGIYEQYF. DNA for the CDR3: TGTGCCAGCAGTTACTCGGGGGGTATCTACGAGCAGTACTTC.

CDR3 nucleotide sequence: TGCGCCAGCAGCCGGGACAGGGTCACAGATACGCAGTATTTT. Amino acid sequence: CASSRDRVTDTQYF. The V and J genes are TRBV5-1 and TRBJ2-3; 9 bases are shared with TRBD1. Germline-derived CDR1 and CDR2 are SGHRS and YFSETQ. The CDR3 loop spans 14 amino acids. With 4 bases clipped from V and 2 bases from J, the junction kept 2 bases outside the gene matches.

The V and J genes are TRBV27 and TRBJ1-2; no reliable D call. Germline CDR1 and CDR2: MNHEY and SMNVEV (reference sequence). The V gene lost 3 bases and the J gene lost 8 bases, with 13 bases spanning the gap. The CDR3 length is 13 residues. The CDR3 bases are TGTGCCAGCAGTTTGCGTAGGGATGGCGGCTACACCTTC. Translated, it gives CASSLRRDGGYTF.

This clone was observed a single time. The chain employs TRBV7-9 and TRBJ1-5, with D possibly being TRBD1 (5 bases). The CDR3 loop spans 13 amino acids. Germline CDR1 and CDR2: SEHNR and FQNEAQ (reference sequence). V dropped 5 bases and J dropped 8 bases, with 13 bases sitting between them. CDR3 nucleotides: TGTGCCAGCAGCCCAGGGCTGGGCAAGCCCCAGCATTTT. This codes for CASSPGLGKPQHF.

The rearrangement joins TRBV6-5 to TRBJ1-1, with D perhaps TRBD1 (5 bases). Trimming pared 4 bases from V and 5 bases from J, leaving 11 bases between. Looked up from germline, CDR1 is MNHEY and CDR2 is SVGAGI. The CDR3 is 13 residues long. DNA of the CDR3: TGTGCCAGCAGTTCGACAGTACCGACTGAAGCTTTCTTT. Protein: CASSSTVPTEAFF.

The gene calls are TRBV5-1 and TRBJ2-3; tentatively, D is TRBD2 (7 bases). The CDR3 contains 15 residues. The V end was cut by 0 bases, the J end by 3 bases, with 11 bases between. Germline V CDR1 and CDR2: SGHRS, YFSETQ. CDR3 loop: CASSLVRGATDTQYF. As DNA, the CDR3 is TGCGCCAGCAGCTTGGTCCGGGGGGCGACAGATACGCAGTATTTT.

The chain couples TRBV29-1 to TRBJ1-3; 7 nucleotides line up with TRBD1. The germline CDR1 and CDR2 sequences are SQVTM and ANQGSEA. This CDR3 has 16 residues. V was pared by 6 bases and J by 2 bases, with 13 bases of the junction left unmatched. In nucleotides, the CDR3 is TGCAGCGTGGAAATAACGGGACAGTCCCCTGGAAACACCATATATTTT. This codes for CSVEITGQSPGNTIYF.

The chain has TRBV5-6 and TRBJ1-2; D remains ambiguous. The V end was cut by 1 base, the J end by 10 bases, with 11 bases between. The CDR3 loop spans 12 amino acids. Germline V lookup: CDR1 SGHDT, CDR2 YYEEEE. The CDR3 DNA reads as TGTGCCAGCAGCTTGTACATGGTCGACTACACCTTC. Encoded protein: CASSLYMVDYTF.

The chain employs TRBV30 and TRBJ2-5; D gene ambiguous. Trimming stripped 0 bases from V and 1 base from J, with 9 bases between. The germline V gene has CDR1 GTSNPN and CDR2 SVGIG (reference sequence). CDR3 length equals 14 residues. The CDR3 DNA sequence: TGTGCCTGGAGTGTAGGGCAGGCCCAAGAGACCCAGTACTTC. Residues: CAWSVGQAQETQYF.

The CDR3 loop reads CASSQYEGSSYNEQFF. CDR3 nucleotide sequence: TGCGCCAGCAGCCAGTACGAGGGGAGCTCCTACAATGAGCAGTTCTTC. The chain is built from TRBV4-1 and TRBJ2-1, with D tentatively TRBD1 or TRBD2 (5 bases each). The ends were cut back, 3 bases at V and 0 bases at J, with 12 bases in the middle. The CDR3 is made up of 16 amino acids. Germline CDR1 is MGHRA and CDR2 is YSYEKL.

The chain joins TRBV6-5 to TRBJ2-3, with 8 bases matching TRBD2. The CDR3 is 14 residues long. J gave up 4 bases and V 5 bases, and 5 bases lay outside the gene matches. Germline V gives CDR1 MNHEY, CDR2 SVGAGI. This chain's CDR3 is CASSQSGGPDTQYF. CDR3 sequence (DNA): TGTGCCAGCAGTCAATCGGGGGGGCCAGATACGCAGTATTTT.

The chain uses TRBV5-6 and TRBJ1-1, with 7 bases aligning to TRBD1. The CDR3 contains 14 residues. V lost 6 bases to trimming and J lost 1 base; unmatched junction nucleotides: 6. Germline V gene data show CDR1 as SGHDT and CDR2 as YYEEEE. The CDR3 loop reads CASTTRQGNTEAFF. The CDR3 DNA follows: TGTGCCAGCACCACTAGACAGGGGAACACTGAAGCTTTCTTT.

The chain recombines TRBV6-1 with TRBJ1-6; D is ambiguous. The CDR3 loop spans 12 amino acids. V was clipped by 2 bases and J by 8 bases, with 4 bases between them. The V gene's germline CDR1 is MNHNS and CDR2 SASEGT. CDR3 residues: CASSEMYSPLHF. CDR3 coding DNA: TGTGCCAGCAGTGAAATGTATTCACCCCTCCACTTT.

The chain uses TRBV4-1 and TRBJ1-5; D not certain. V was cut by 1 base and J by 11 bases, with 12 bases left in between. Looked up from germline, CDR1 is MGHRA and CDR2 is YSYEKL. There are 13 residues in the CDR3. CDR3 DNA sequence: TGCGCCAGCAGCCAAGGTGGGGAATCAGCCCAGCATTTT. This encodes CASSQGGESAQHF.

This chain joins TRBV27 and TRBJ2-5, with 7 bases lining up with TRBD2. After removal of 2 bases from V and 5 bases from J, the junction contained 8 bases not matched to a gene. The CDR3 is 15 residues long. Germline CDR1 MNHEY, CDR2 SMNVEV (reference sequence). CDR3 bases: TGTGCCAGCAGTTTAAGGAGCGGGACTTGGGAGACCCAGTACTTC. Its translation: CASSLRSGTWETQYF.

This clone occurred a few times. The J gene is TRBJ2-6, the V gene TRBV27, with 9 bases matching TRBD2. The CDR3 totals 19 residues. The germline CDR1 and CDR2 sequences are MNHEY and SMNVEV (reference sequence). Trimming at V came to 3 bases and at J to 1 base, leaving 10 bases not matched to a gene. CDR3 in DNA: TGTGCCAGCAGTTTCGCGGGGGGGCGTTCTACGTCTGGGGCCAACGTCCTGACTTTC. Protein product: CASSFAGGRSTSGANVLTF.

This clone came up once. The gene calls are TRBV27 and TRBJ2-2; D remains ambiguous. The CDR3 extends over 14 amino acids. The V gene lost 2 bases and the J gene lost 7 bases, with 11 bases spanning the gap. Germline CDR1 reads MNHEY; CDR2 reads SMNVEV (reference sequence). CDR3 amino acids: CASSLPAQNGELFF. CDR3 nucleotides: TGTGCCAGCAGTTTACCTGCCCAGAACGGGGAGCTGTTTTTT.

This clone has more than one count but fewer than ten. The rearrangement uses TRBV5-1 and TRBJ1-5; D unresolved. In germline, CDR1 is SGHRS, CDR2 YFSETQ. Trimming took 0 bases from V and 9 from J, leaving 10 bases between them. This CDR3 has 13 amino acids. CDR3 sequence (DNA): TGCGCCAGCAGCTTGGCGGGAGTTCCGCCCCAGCATTTT. It encodes CASSLAGVPPQHF.

The genes are TRBV5-1 and TRBJ2-7; TRBD1 might be the D (6 bases). This CDR3 contains 13 residues. Trimming pared 4 bases from V and 2 bases from J, leaving 10 bases between. Germline V lookup: CDR1 SGHRS, CDR2 YFSETQ. CDR3 DNA: TGCGCCAGCAGCCAAGGACAGACCTACGAGCAGTACTTC. Translated, it gives CASSQGQTYEQYF.

The rearrangement uses TRBV6-6 and TRBJ1-2; 7 bases match TRBD1. After removal of 4 bases from V and 3 bases from J, the junction contained 5 bases not matched to a gene. Germline CDR1 is MNHNY and CDR2 is SVGAGI (reference sequence). The CDR3 extends over 14 amino acids. The CDR3 sequence is CASSFNRGDYGYTF. For the CDR3, the DNA is TGTGCCAGCAGTTTCAACAGGGGCGACTATGGCTACACCTTC.

The chain uses TRBV13 and TRBJ1-5; D uncertain. The CDR3 consists of 12 residues. CDR1 is PRHDT and CDR2 is FYEKMQ in the germline V gene (reference sequence). The V gene lost 5 bases and the J gene lost 8 bases, with 10 bases spanning the gap. The CDR3 nucleotides read TGTGCCAGCAGCCGCGGCGGGGAGCCCCAGCATTTT. It specifies CASSRGGEPQHF.

This clone was seen a handful of times. The chain couples TRBV7-8 to TRBJ1-1, with D maybe TRBD1 (6 bases). The germline V gene has CDR1 SGHVS and CDR2 FQNEAQ. This CDR3 region has 14 residues. V was pared by 3 bases and J by 11 bases, with 19 bases between. CDR3 bases: TGTGCCAGCAGCTTCCGACAGGACGGCATTTCGGCTTTCTTT. As protein: CASSFRQDGISAFF.

The genes are TRBV6-5 and TRBJ1-2; D is ambiguous. The V and J ends lost 4 bases and 7 bases respectively, with 4 bases between them. This CDR3 is built from 10 residues. CDR1 and CDR2 (germline): MNHEY, SVGAGI. The CDR3 spells CASSFGGYTF. CDR3 in DNA: TGTGCCAGCAGTTTCGGTGGCTACACCTTC.

The chain uses TRBV5-1 and TRBJ2-3; 12 bases fit TRBD2. The CDR3 length is 15 residues. Germline CDR1 SGHRS, CDR2 YFSETQ. V was pared by 0 bases and J by 6 bases, with 2 bases of the junction left unmatched. The CDR3 DNA is TGCGCCAGCAGCTTGGCTAGCGGGGGGGCTGATACGCAGTATTTT. It encodes CASSLASGGADTQYF.

This chain connects TRBV7-9 to TRBJ1-5; 8 bases line up with TRBD1. Trimming removed 5 bases from V and 0 bases from J; junction bases left unmatched: 3. The CDR3 covers 15 residues. Germline CDR1 is SEHNR and CDR2 is FQNEAQ (reference sequence). The CDR3 loop is CASSTTGDSNQPQHF. The CDR3 DNA follows: TGTGCCAGCAGCACGACAGGGGATAGCAATCAGCCCCAGCATTTT.

This clone occurred once. This CDR3 is also generated by other DNA sequences in the sample. The chain combines TRBV30 with TRBJ1-2, with a possible D match to TRBD1 (5 bases). Germline V gene sequence: CDR1 GTSNPN, CDR2 SVGIG (reference sequence). Trimming took off 3 bases at V and 5 bases at J, with 13 bases between the two ends. CDR3 size: 13 residues. This CDR3 reads CAWRGGVWYGYTF. Written as DNA, the CDR3 is TGTGCCTGGAGGGGGGGGGTTTGGTATGGCTACACCTTC.

The CDR3 DNA reads as TGTGCCAGCGCAGTGTCAGGGGGCTACGAGCAGTACTTC. As protein: CASAVSGGYEQYF. The V and J genes are TRBV27 and TRBJ2-7; TRBD1 matches 7 bases. CDR1 and CDR2 from the germline V gene are MNHEY and SMNVEV (reference sequence). The CDR3 has 13 residues. The V gene end was trimmed by 8 bases and the J gene end by 3 bases; junction bases not matched to a gene: 7.